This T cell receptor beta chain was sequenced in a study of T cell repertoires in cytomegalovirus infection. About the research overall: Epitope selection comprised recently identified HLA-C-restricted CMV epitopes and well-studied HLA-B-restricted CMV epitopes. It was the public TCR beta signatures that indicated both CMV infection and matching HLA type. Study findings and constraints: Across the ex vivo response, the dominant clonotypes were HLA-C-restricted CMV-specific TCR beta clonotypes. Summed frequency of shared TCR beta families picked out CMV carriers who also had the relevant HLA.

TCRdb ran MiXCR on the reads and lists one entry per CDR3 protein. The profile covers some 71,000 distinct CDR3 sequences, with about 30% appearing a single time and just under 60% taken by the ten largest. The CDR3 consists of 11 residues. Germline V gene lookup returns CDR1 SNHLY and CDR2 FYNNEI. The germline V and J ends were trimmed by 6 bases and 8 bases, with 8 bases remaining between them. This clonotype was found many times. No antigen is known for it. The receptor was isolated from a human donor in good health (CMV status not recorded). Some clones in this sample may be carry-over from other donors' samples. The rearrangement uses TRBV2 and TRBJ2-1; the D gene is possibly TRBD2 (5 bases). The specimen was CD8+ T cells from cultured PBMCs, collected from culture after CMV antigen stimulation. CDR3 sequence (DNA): TGTGCCAGCAGAAGGACTGATGAGCAGTTCTTC. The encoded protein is CASRRTDEQFF.